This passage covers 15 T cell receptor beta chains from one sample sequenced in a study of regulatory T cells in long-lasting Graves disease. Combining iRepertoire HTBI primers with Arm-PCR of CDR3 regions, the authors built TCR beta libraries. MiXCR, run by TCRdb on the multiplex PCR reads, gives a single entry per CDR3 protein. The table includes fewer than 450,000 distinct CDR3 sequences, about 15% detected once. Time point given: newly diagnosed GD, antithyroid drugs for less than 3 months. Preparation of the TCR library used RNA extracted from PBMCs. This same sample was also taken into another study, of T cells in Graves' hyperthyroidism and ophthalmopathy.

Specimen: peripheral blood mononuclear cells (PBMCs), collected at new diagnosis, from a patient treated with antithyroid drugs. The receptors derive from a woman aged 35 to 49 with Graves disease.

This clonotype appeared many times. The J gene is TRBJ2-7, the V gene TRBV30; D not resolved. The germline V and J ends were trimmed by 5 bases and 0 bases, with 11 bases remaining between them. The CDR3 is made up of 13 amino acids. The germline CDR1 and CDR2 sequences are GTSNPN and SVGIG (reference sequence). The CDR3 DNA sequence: TGTGCCTGGGAACCAGCCTTCTCCTACGAGCAGTACTTC. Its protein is CAWEPAFSYEQYF.

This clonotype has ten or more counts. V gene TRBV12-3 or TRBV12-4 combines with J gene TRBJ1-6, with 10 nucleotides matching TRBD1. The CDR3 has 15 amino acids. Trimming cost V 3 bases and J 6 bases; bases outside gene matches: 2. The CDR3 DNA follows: TGTGCCAGCAGTTTGACAGGGGGCACTAATTCACCCCTCCACTTT. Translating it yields CASSLTGGTNSPLHF.

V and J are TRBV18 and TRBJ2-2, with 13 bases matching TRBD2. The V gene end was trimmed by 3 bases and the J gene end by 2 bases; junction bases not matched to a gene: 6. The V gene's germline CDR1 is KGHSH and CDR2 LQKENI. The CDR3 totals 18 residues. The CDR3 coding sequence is TGTGCCAGCTCACCGTCGGGACTAGCGGGGCTAAACACCGGGGAGCTGTTTTTT. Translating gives CASSPSGLAGLNTGELFF.

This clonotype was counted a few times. CDR3 sequence reads: CASSTPGLRHNEQFF. The CDR3, as DNA: TGTGCCAGCAGTACTCCGGGACTAAGACACAATGAGCAGTTCTTC. The rearrangement links TRBV28 to TRBJ2-1, with TRBD2 identical over 7 bases. The J segment lost 5 bases and the V segment lost 5 bases, leaving 9 bases of the junction unmatched. CDR1 and CDR2 from the germline V gene are MDHEN and SYDVKM. The CDR3 runs 15 residues.

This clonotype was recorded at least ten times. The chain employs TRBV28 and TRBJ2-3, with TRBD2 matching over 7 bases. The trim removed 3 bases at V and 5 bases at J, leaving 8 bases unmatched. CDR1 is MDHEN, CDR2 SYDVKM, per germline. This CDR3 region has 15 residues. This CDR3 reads CASSFLGGGEDTQYF. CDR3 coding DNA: TGTGCCAGCAGTTTTTTGGGGGGGGGAGAAGATACGCAGTATTTT.

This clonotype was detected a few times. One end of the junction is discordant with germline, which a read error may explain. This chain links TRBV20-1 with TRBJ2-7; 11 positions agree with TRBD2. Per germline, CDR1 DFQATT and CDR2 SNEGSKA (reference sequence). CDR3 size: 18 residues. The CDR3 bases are TGCAGTGCTAGAGAAGATAGGACTAGCGGGCTGGTGGTGGACGAGCGGTACTTC. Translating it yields CSAREDRTSGLVVDERYF.

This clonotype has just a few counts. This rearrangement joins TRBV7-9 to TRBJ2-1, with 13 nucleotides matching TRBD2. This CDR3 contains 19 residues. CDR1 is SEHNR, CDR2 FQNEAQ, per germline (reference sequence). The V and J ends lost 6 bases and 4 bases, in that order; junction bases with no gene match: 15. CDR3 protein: CASRSTSGRAELLYNEQFF. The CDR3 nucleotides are TGTGCCAGCAGGTCAACTAGCGGGAGGGCCGAACTATTATACAATGAGCAGTTCTTC.

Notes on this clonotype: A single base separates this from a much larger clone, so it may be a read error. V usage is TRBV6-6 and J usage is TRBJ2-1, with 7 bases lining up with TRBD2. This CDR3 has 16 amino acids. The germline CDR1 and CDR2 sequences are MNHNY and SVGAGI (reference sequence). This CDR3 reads CAGSYSAGAFYNEQFF. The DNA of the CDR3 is TGTGCCGGCAGTTACTCGGCGGGAGCCTTCTACAATGAGCAGTTCTTC.

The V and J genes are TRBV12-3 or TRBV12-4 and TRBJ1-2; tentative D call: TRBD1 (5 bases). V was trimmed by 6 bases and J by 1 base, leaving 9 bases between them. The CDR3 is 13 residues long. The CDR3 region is CASRRQINYGYTF. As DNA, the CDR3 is TGTGCCAGCAGAAGACAGATTAACTATGGCTACACCTTC.

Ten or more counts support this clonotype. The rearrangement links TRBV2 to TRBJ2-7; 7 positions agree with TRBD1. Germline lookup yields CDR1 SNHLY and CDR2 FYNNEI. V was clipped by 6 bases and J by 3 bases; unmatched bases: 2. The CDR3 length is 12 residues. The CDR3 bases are TGTGCCAGCAGGGGGACAGACTACGAGCAGTACTTC. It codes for CASRGTDYEQYF.

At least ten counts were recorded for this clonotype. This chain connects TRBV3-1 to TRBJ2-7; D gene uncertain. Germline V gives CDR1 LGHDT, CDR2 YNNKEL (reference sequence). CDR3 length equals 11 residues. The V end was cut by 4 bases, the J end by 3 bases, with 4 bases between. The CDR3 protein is CASSRNYEQYF. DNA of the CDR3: TGTGCCAGCAGCCGTAACTACGAGCAGTACTTC.

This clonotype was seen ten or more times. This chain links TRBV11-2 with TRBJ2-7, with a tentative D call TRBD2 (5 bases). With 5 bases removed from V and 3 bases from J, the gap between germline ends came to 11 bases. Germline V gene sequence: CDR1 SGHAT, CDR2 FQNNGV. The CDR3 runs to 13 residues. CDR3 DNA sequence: TGTGCCAGCAGCAACCCAACTAGCTACGAGCAGTACTTC. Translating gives CASSNPTSYEQYF.

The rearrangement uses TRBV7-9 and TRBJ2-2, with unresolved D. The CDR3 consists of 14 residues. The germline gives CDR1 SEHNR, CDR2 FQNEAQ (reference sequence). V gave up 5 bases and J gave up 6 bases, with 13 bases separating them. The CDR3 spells CASSIQSPPGELFF. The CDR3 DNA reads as TGTGCCAGCAGCATACAGAGTCCTCCCGGGGAGCTGTTTTTT.

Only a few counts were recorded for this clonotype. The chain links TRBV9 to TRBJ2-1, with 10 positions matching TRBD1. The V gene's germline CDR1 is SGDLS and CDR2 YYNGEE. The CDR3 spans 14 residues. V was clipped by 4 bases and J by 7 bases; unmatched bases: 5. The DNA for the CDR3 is TGTGCCAGCAGCCGGGGACAGGGGTCGAATGAGCAGTTCTTC. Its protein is CASSRGQGSNEQFF.

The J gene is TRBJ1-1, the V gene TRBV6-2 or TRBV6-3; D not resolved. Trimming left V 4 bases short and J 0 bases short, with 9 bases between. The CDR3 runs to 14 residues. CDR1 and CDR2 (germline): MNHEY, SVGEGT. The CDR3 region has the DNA TGTGCCAGCAGTTTTGAGCTCTTGAACACTGAAGCTTTCTTT. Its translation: CASSFELLNTEAFF.